The 7 T cell receptor beta chains presented below share a single source sample, sequenced in a study of low-dose radiotherapy and immunotherapy resistance in tumors (dated by TCRdb to 2021 to 2024). Read against the paper, the sample's time point label means: before trial treatment. The sample was run on an Illumina HiSeq 2500. First-strand cDNA was synthesized with Superscript III and a set of TRAV- and TRBV-specific primers, covering both TCRalpha and TCRbeta chains. TCRs were amplified with Phusion for about 18 PCR cycles using a constant-region primer together with the adapter attached to the V primers. The public reads were quality trimmed at Q25 with fastp and then assembled into clones with MiXCR by TCRdb, keeping productive beta chains. For every CDR3 protein sequence, its rows merge into one entry that carries the most common genes and DNA. This sample has 65,000 to 95,000 distinct CDR3 sequences in its table, and approximately 17% of those were observed once. Over 4.5% of the sample lies in the top ten.

Source: PBMCs, taken before treatment. These receptors came from a male donor with prostate cancer.

With respect to this clonotype: One base separates it from a far larger clone, so it is likely a read error. The rearrangement joins TRBV20-1 to TRBJ2-7; D ambiguous. The CDR3 has 12 amino acids. The V end lost 5 bases, the J end lost 7 bases, and 15 bases lay between the germline ends. Per germline, CDR1 DFQATT and CDR2 SNEGSKA (reference sequence). CDR3 DNA: TGCAGTGCTCAGAGCTCCTACAATGAGCAGTACTTC. Protein: CSAQSSYNEQYF.

This clonotype has at least ten counts. The chain uses TRBV20-1 and TRBJ2-3; 16 nucleotides line up with TRBD2. Germline CDR1 DFQATT, CDR2 SNEGSKA (reference sequence). The V segment lost 3 bases and the J segment 3 bases; nucleotides outside the gene matches: 6. The CDR3 runs to 17 residues. The CDR3 nucleotides are TGCAGTGCTAGCCCCGGGACTAGCGGGGGGGGTACAGATACGCAGTATTTT. Amino acids: CSASPGTSGGGTDTQYF.

This clonotype was seen ten or more times. This chain joins TRBV6-6 and TRBJ2-1; TRBD1 matches at 10 bases. CDR3 length equals 19 residues. V was clipped by 5 bases and J by 0 bases; unmatched bases: 13. Germline V gene lookup returns CDR1 MNHNY and CDR2 SVGAGI (reference sequence). The CDR3 reads CASSTLGTGVGSSYNEQFF. The CDR3 region has the DNA TGTGCCAGCAGTACGCTGGGGACAGGGGTGGGAAGCTCCTACAATGAGCAGTTCTTC.

This clonotype was seen repeatedly, ten times or more. The chain couples TRBV7-9 to TRBJ1-4; D uncertain. The ends were cut back, 5 bases at V and 13 bases at J, with 20 bases in the middle. This CDR3 has 14 amino acids. Germline CDR1 reads SEHNR; CDR2 reads FQNEAQ (reference sequence). In DNA, the CDR3 is TGTGCCAGCAGCCCCCAAGAGTTGGTCTTCGGACTGTTTTTT. Translated: CASSPQELVFGLFF.

There are many counts of this clonotype. This sequence joins TRBV7-2 and TRBJ2-1, with TRBD2 matching over 9 bases. The CDR3 spans 15 residues. The J segment lost 3 bases and the V segment lost 8 bases, leaving 8 bases of the junction unmatched. CDR1 and CDR2 from the germline V gene are SGHTA and FQGNSA. The CDR3 spells CASGRERGVYNEQFF. The CDR3 coding sequence is TGTGCCAGCGGGCGGGAGCGGGGGGTCTACAATGAGCAGTTCTTC. The full variable domain, its missing parts supplied by reference TRBV7-2 and TRBJ2-1, is GAGVSQSPSNKVTEKGKDVELRCDPISGHTALYWYRQSLGQGLEFLIYFQGNSAPDKSGLPSDRFSAERTGGSVSTLTIQRTQQEDSAVYLCASGRERGVYNEQFFGPGTRLTVL.

The table lists this clonotype with many counts. The rearrangement links TRBV7-2 to TRBJ2-3; D gene uncertain. V lost 5 bases, J lost 0 bases, and 15 bases lay in between. Looked up from germline, CDR1 is SGHTA and CDR2 is FQGNSA. The CDR3 sequence is 16 residues long. CDR3 bases: TGTGCCAGCAGCAAAGAGATCCGAGCTAGCACAGATACGCAGTATTTT. This sequence encodes CASSKEIRASTDTQYF. The full variable domain, its missing parts supplied by reference TRBV7-2 and TRBJ2-3, is GAGVSQSPSNKVTEKGKDVELRCDPISGHTALYWYRQSLGQGLEFLIYFQGNSAPDKSGLPSDRFSAERTGGSVSTLTIQRTQQEDSAVYLCASSKEIRASTDTQYFGPGTRLTVL.

The chain is built from TRBV5-1 and TRBJ2-1; 11 bases align to TRBD2. The J call may be incorrect, as the DNA end agrees better with TRBJ2-5. The CDR3 extends over 16 amino acids. The germline V gene encodes CDR1 SGHRS and CDR2 YFSETQ. The CDR3 DNA reads as TGCGCCAGCGGTTTAGCGGGGGGGCTAGCGGGAGAGACCCAGTACTTC. It specifies CASGLAGGLAGETQYF.